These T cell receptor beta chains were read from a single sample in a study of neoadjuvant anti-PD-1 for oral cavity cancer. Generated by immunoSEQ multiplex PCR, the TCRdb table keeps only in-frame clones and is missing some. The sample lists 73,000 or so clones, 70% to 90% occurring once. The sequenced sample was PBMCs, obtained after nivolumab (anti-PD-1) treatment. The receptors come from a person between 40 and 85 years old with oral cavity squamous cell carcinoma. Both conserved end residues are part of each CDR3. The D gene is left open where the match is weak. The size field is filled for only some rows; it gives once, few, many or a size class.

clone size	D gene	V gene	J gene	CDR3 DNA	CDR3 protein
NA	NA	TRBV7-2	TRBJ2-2	TGTGCCAGCAGCTTTGGGGGCATCCGGGCAAACACCGGGGAGCTGTTTTTT	CASSFGGIRANTGELFF
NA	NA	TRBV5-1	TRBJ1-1	TGCGCCAGCAGCTTGGCCGCAGGGGTGAACACTGAAGCTTTCTTT	CASSLAAGVNTEAFF
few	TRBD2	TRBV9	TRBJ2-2	TGTGCCAGCAGCGCTGATCGGACTAGCGGGAGAGTAACCGGGGAGCTGTTTTTT	CASSADRTSGRVTGELFF
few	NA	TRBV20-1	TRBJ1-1	TGCAGTGCTACGGAGCGAGAAGCTTTCTTT	CSATEREAFF
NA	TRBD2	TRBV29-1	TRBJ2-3	TGCAGCGCTAGCGGGGGATTCACAGATACGCAGTATTTT	CSASGGFTDTQYF
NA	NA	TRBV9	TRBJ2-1	TGTGCCAGCAGCGTTAGCGGCACTTCCTACAATGAGCAGTTCTTC	CASSVSGTSYNEQFF
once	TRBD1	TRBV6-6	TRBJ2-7	TGTGCCAGCAGTCCTACCGGGACAGGGGCGTACGAGCAGTACTTC	CASSPTGTGAYEQYF
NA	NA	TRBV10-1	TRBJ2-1	TGCGCCAGCAGTGAGTCTTCTGCCGAGCAGTTCTTC	CASSESSAEQFF
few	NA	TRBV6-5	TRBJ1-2	TGTGCCAGCAGTACCGGGACCGCTCCCTGGGGCGGCTACACCTTC	CASSTGTAPWGGYTF
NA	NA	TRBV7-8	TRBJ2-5	TGTGCCAGCAGCCCTATGAAGACCCAGTACTTC	CASSPMKTQYF
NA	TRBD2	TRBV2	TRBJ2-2	TGTGCCAGCACCCGACTAGCGGGAGGGCCCTCGACCGGGGAGCTGTTTTTT	CASTRLAGGPSTGELFF
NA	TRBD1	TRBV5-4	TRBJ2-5	TGTGCCAGCAGCTCTCGGGACAGGGAAAAGACCCAGTACTTC	CASSSRDREKTQYF
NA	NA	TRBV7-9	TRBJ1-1	TGTGCCAGCAGCTCCTGGGACGCGGCGCCCGCTTTCTTT	CASSSWDAAPAFF
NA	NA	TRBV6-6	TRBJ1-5	TGTGCCAGCAGGAGTCCGGGACAAGCCAATCAGCCCCAGCATTTT	CASRSPGQANQPQHF
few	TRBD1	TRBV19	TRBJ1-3	TGTGCCAGTAGTTACCGGGACAGGGCCTCTGGAAACACCATATATTTT	CASSYRDRASGNTIYF
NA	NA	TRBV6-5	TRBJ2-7	TGTGCCAGCAGTTACGGGGGGGACACCCGTGGGCAGTACTTC	CASSYGGDTRGQYF
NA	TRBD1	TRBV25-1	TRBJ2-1	TGTGCCAGCAGCGAAGGACAGGTGTACTACAATGAGCAGTTCTTC	CASSEGQVYYNEQFF
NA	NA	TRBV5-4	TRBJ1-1	TGTGCCAGCAGCTTGGGTTTACAGCTGAACACTGAAGCTTTCTTT	CASSLGLQLNTEAFF
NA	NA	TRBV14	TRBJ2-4	TGTGCCAGCAGCCTGGGAACGGGAGCCAAAAACATTCAGTACTTC	CASSLGTGAKNIQYF
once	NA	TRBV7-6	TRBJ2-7	TGTGCCAGCAGCTCCTTGGGAATCAACGAGCAGTACTTC	CASSSLGINEQYF
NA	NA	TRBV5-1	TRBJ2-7	TGCGCCAGCAGCCCTTTAGGGACATCCTCCTACGAGCAGTACTTC	CASSPLGTSSYEQYF
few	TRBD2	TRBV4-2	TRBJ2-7	TGTGCCAGCAGCCAAGGACAACTAGCGGGAGGTCGAGAGCAGTACTTC	CASSQGQLAGGREQYF
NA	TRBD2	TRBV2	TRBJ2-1	TGTGCCAGCAGTCAACTAACTAGCGGGTACTACAATGAGCAGTTCTTC	CASSQLTSGYYNEQFF
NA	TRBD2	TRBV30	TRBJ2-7	TGTGCCTGGAGTGTGGGGGGGAATTACGAGCAGTACTTC	CAWSVGGNYEQYF
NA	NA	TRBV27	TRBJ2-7	TGTGCCAGCAGTCCCGGGACCGAGCAGTACTTC	CASSPGTEQYF
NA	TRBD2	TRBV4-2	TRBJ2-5	TGTGCCAGCAGCCAAGTTGGTCTAGCGGGAGTTCGAGAGACCCAGTACTTC	CASSQVGLAGVRETQYF
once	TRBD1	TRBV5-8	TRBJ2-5	TGTGCCAGCAGCTTAGGGTCGGCACAGGGGGCCCCAGAGACCCAGTACTTC	CASSLGSAQGAPETQYF
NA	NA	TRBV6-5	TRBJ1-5	TGTGCCAGCAGTTTAATCCAGGGGAATCAGCCCCAGCATTTT	CASSLIQGNQPQHF
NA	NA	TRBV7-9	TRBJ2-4	TGTGCCAGCAGCTCCCAGCGAATGGACATTCAGTACTTC	CASSSQRMDIQYF
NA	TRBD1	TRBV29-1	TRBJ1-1	TGCAGCGTTTCCCTACAGGGGGCAGGCACTGAAGCTTTCTTT	CSVSLQGAGTEAFF
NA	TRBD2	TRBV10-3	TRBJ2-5	TGTGCCATAAGGGCGGGAGAGAAAGAGACCCAGTACTTC	CAIRAGEKETQYF
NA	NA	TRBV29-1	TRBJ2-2	TGCAGCGTTGGCGGGGCGAACACCGGGGAGCTGTTTTTT	CSVGGANTGELFF
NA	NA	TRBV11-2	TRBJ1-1	TGTGCCAGCAGCTTTCAGGAGAACACTGAAGCTTTCTTT	CASSFQENTEAFF
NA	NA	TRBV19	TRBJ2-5	TGTGCCAGTAGTATATTCCCGGAGGAGACCCAGTACTTC	CASSIFPEETQYF
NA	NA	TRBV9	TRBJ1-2	TGTGCCAGCAGCGTAGACAGTGCCTATGGCTACACCTTC	CASSVDSAYGYTF
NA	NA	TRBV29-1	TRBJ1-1	TGCAGCGCCTTCCGGCAGGGCGCTTTCTTT	CSAFRQGAFF
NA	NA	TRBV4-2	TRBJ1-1	TGTGCCAGCAGCCAAGATCAGGACCGACCCCTGGCTGAAGCTTTCTTT	CASSQDQDRPLAEAFF
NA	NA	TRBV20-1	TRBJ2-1	TGCAGTGCTAGAGATGGCCCCGAGTTTTTCTTC	CSARDGPEFFF
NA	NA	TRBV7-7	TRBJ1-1	TGTGCTAGCAGCTTCGACGGAAACACTGAAGCTTTCTTT	CASSFDGNTEAFF
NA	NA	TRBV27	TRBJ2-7	TGTGCCAGCAGTTTTACACCCTCCTACGAGCAGTACTTC	CASSFTPSYEQYF
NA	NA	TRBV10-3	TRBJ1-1	TGTGCCATCAGCGCTACAGGGAGAGAGGGGAACACTGAAGCTTTCTTT	CAISATGREGNTEAFF
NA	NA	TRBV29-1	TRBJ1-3	TGCAGCGTTGGAATAGGAGGGCACGGAAACACCATATATTTT	CSVGIGGHGNTIYF
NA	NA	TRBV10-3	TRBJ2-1	TGTGCCATCAGTGAGTCGCAGGTAGAAATAAGTGAGCAGTTCTTC	CAISESQVEISEQFF
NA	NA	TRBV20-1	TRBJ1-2	TGCAACATCATGCCAGCGGCCGGCTACACCTTC	CNIMPAAGYTF
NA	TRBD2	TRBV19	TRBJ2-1	TGTGCCAGTAGTGGGGGTGCGGGAGGGTTATACAATGAGCAGTTCTTC	CASSGGAGGLYNEQFF
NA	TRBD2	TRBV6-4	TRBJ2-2	TGTGCCAGCAGGCGGGAGAGCACCGGGGAGCTGTTTTTT	CASRRESTGELFF
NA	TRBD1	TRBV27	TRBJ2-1	TGTGCCAGCGGTCCCCAGGGGGCTTTTAGCAATGAGCAGTTCTTC	CASGPQGAFSNEQFF
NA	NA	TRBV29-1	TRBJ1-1	TGCAGCGTTGAAGGGCGGGCAGGGTCTGAAGCTTTCTTT	CSVEGRAGSEAFF
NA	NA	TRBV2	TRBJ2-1	TGTGCTTGCGGCCGGGAGCGCCTCTTGGATGAGCAGTTCTTC	CACGRERLLDEQFF
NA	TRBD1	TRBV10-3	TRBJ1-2	TGTGCCATATCACAGGGGCCAGACTATGGCTACACCTTC	CAISQGPDYGYTF
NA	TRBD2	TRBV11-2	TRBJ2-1	TGTGCCAGCAGCCCGCGGACTAGCGGGAGGATCCATGAGCAGTTCTTC	CASSPRTSGRIHEQFF
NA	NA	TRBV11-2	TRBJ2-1	TGTGCCAGCAGCTTAGACCCTGGGGGGTTCAATGAGCAGTTCTTC	CASSLDPGGFNEQFF
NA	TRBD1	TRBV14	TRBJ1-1	TGTGCCAGCAGCCAACAGGGGGCTGTAGGCACTGAAGCTTTCTTT	CASSQQGAVGTEAFF
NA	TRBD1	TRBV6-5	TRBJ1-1	TGTGCCAGCAGTCCTCTAGACAGGGCTTACACTGAAGCTTTCTTT	CASSPLDRAYTEAFF
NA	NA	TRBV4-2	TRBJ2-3	TGTGCCAGCAGCCTCAGCGTAGGCACAGATACGCAGTATTTT	CASSLSVGTDTQYF
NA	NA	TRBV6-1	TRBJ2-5	TGTGCCAGCAGTGAAATGGGACCTTCTGGAGAGACCCAGTACTTC	CASSEMGPSGETQYF
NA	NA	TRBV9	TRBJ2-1	TGTGCCAGCAGCGCGGGTGCTTCGATGAATGAGCAGTTCTTC	CASSAGASMNEQFF
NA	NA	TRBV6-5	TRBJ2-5	TGTGCCAGCAGCCCCGGAGCCCGAGAGACCCAGTACTTC	CASSPGARETQYF
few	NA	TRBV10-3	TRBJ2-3	TGTGCCATCAGTGCCGTAGATACGCAGTATTTT	CAISAVDTQYF